This T cell receptor beta chain was retrieved from a study of blood T cell repertoires in COVID-19. Study overall: Samples taken during acute and convalescent COVID-19 were collected in the United States, Italy and Spain.

V lost 6 bases, J lost 4 bases, and 13 bases lay in between. Germline V CDR1 and CDR2: MDHEN, SYDVKM. The length of the CDR3 is 14 residues. Assay: immunoSEQ multiplex PCR; the TCRdb copy retains only in-frame clones and omits some. The table shows under 60,000 clones, with over 80% occurring only once. The gene calls are TRBV28 and TRBJ1-3, with D possibly matching TRBD1 (6 bases). This receptor was identified in a human donor with active COVID-19. The donor label of this sample is uncertain. What was sequenced was peripheral blood. The CDR3 reads CASRLGQKGNTIYF. CDR3 bases: TGTGCCAGCAGGTTAGGACAGAAAGGAAACACCATATATTTT. Complete variable domain (other parts from reference TRBV28 and TRBJ1-3): DVKVTQSSRYLVKRTGEKVFLECVQDMDHENMFWYRQDPGLGLRLIYFSYDVKMKEKGDIPEGYSVSREKKERFSLILESASTNQTSMYLCASRLGQKGNTIYFGEGSWLTVV.